The 22 T cell receptor beta chains listed next were all sequenced from one sample in a study of T cells in Graves' hyperthyroidism and ophthalmopathy. Template material for amplifying TCR beta CDR3 regions consisted of RNA transcripts. Researchers ran a first-round RT-PCR on the TCR CDR3 using the HTBI primer set. MiXCR, run by TCRdb on the multiplex PCR reads, gives a single entry per CDR3 protein. The data show about half a million distinct CDR3 sequences, 22% seen once. Material for sequencing was blood. The source of these receptors is a woman between 65 and 79 years old with Graves' ophthalmopathy.

The chain joins TRBV20-1 to TRBJ2-7; D ambiguous. Germline CDR1 DFQATT, CDR2 SNEGSKA (reference sequence). CDR3 length: 12 amino acids. V dropped 7 bases and J dropped 4 bases, with 14 bases sitting between them. The CDR3 coding sequence is TGCAGTGTAAAGGGCCGTGGGTACGAGCAGTACTTC. Its protein product is CSVKGRGYEQYF.

This clonotype was found many times. The genes are TRBV11-2 and TRBJ2-5; TRBD2 aligns across 9 bases. The CDR3 sequence is 13 residues long. The germline V gene has CDR1 SGHAT and CDR2 FQNNGV. The trim removed 10 bases at V and 4 bases at J, leaving 7 bases unmatched. The CDR3 loop reads CATGLAYGETQYF. The CDR3 DNA sequence: TGTGCCACAGGACTAGCGTATGGAGAGACCCAGTACTTC. The whole variable domain, remainder taken from reference TRBV11-2 and TRBJ2-5, is EAGVAQSPRYKIIEKRQSVAFWCNPISGHATLYWYQQILGQGPKLLIQFQNNGVVDDSQLPKDRFSAERLKGVDSTLKIQPAKLEDSAVYLCATGLAYGETQYFGPGTRLLVL.

This clonotype was seen more than once but under ten times. The rearrangement links TRBV2 to TRBJ1-4, with a possible D match to TRBD1 (6 bases). Trimming pared 8 bases from V and 5 bases from J, leaving 12 bases between. This CDR3 has 13 amino acids. Germline loops: CDR1 SNHLY, CDR2 FYNNEI. This CDR3 is CASGQFPNEKLFF. The DNA of the CDR3 is TGTGCCAGCGGACAGTTCCCAAATGAAAAACTGTTTTTT.

The V gene is TRBV6-2 or TRBV6-3, the J gene TRBJ1-4; no definite D call. The CDR3 totals 13 residues. V was pared by 2 bases and J by 6 bases, with 7 bases between. Germline V gene data show CDR1 as MNHEY and CDR2 as SVGEGT. In DNA form, the CDR3 reads TGTGCCAGCAGTTACCGCAGTGATGAAAAACTGTTTTTT. Translated: CASSYRSDEKLFF.

The V and J genes are TRBV7-9 and TRBJ2-1; D might be TRBD2 (5 bases). The CDR3 is 12 residues long. With 3 bases removed from V and 9 bases from J, the gap between germline ends came to 9 bases. CDR1 and CDR2 (germline): SEHNR, FQNEAQ (reference sequence). This chain's CDR3 is CASSFLAPEQFF. CDR3 nucleotides: TGTGCCAGCAGCTTTTTAGCGCCTGAGCAGTTCTTC.

This clonotype appeared many times. The rearrangement links TRBV7-3 to TRBJ2-2, with no clear D. Germline values: CDR1 SGHTA, CDR2 FQGTGA. The CDR3 has 12 amino acids. Between the trimmed V and J ends, which lost 5 bases and 1 base, there was a span of 2 bases. CDR3 region: CASSGNTGELFF. DNA for the CDR3: TGTGCCAGCAGCGGGAACACCGGGGAGCTGTTTTTT.

This clonotype came up a few times. This chain connects TRBV10-2 to TRBJ2-5; D gene ambiguous. This CDR3 contains 13 residues. Germline CDR1 reads WSHSY; CDR2 reads SAAADI. Trimming stripped 1 base from V and 5 bases from J, with 8 bases between. CDR3 region: CASSEWRWETQYF. The CDR3 nucleotides are TGCGCCAGCAGTGAGTGGCGGTGGGAGACCCAGTACTTC.

V and J are TRBV5-1 and TRBJ1-1, with D unclear. Germline V gene data show CDR1 as SGHRS and CDR2 as YFSETQ. The CDR3 contains 16 residues. Deletions cut 0 bases from V and 1 base from J, with 13 bases between. The DNA of the CDR3 is TGCGCCAGCAGCTTGGGGCATGGAGGAGGGAACACTGAAGCTTTCTTT. Translated, it gives CASSLGHGGGNTEAFF.

The sample holds a few counts of this clonotype. This chain connects TRBV19 to TRBJ2-5; no clear D gene. The V end was cut by 6 bases, the J end by 2 bases, with 10 bases between. Germline loops: CDR1 LNHDA, CDR2 SQIVND (reference sequence). CDR3 length: 13 residues. CDR3 loop: CASSEGRQETQYF. In DNA form, the CDR3 reads TGTGCCAGTAGCGAAGGCAGGCAAGAGACCCAGTACTTC.

The V and J genes are TRBV18 and TRBJ2-3; D ambiguous. V was clipped by 2 bases and J by 2 bases, with 14 bases between them. Germline CDR1 KGHSH, CDR2 LQKENI. This CDR3 has 16 amino acids. The CDR3 protein is CASSPLAITTTDTQYF. CDR3 nucleotide sequence: TGTGCCAGCTCACCATTGGCTATCACTACCACAGATACGCAGTATTTT.

V usage is TRBV27 and J usage is TRBJ2-7; 14 bases are a match to TRBD2. The CDR3 is 17 residues long. Germline V lookup: CDR1 MNHEY, CDR2 SMNVEV (reference sequence). J gave up 0 bases and V 3 bases, and 4 bases lay outside the gene matches. CDR3 sequence reads: CASSFRGTSGSSYEQYF. CDR3 DNA: TGTGCCAGCAGTTTCCGAGGGACTAGCGGGAGCTCCTACGAGCAGTACTTC.

The chain links TRBV19 to TRBJ2-3, with D possibly matching TRBD2 (5 bases). Trimming cost V 3 bases and J 2 bases, with 18 bases left between them. CDR3 size: 17 residues. The germline V gene has CDR1 LNHDA and CDR2 SQIVND (reference sequence). The CDR3 sequence is CASSIFGKGPTTDTQYF. The CDR3 DNA is TGTGCCAGTAGTATCTTCGGGAAGGGTCCGACCACAGATACGCAGTATTTT.

V gene TRBV19 combines with J gene TRBJ2-4; tentative D call: TRBD2 (6 bases). Trimming pared 6 bases from V and 0 bases from J, leaving 15 bases between. Per germline, CDR1 LNHDA and CDR2 SQIVND (reference sequence). The length of the CDR3 is 16 residues. The CDR3 reads CASSTNLALAKNIQYF. CDR3 sequence (DNA): TGTGCCAGTAGCACCAACCTAGCGCTAGCCAAAAACATTCAGTACTTC.

This clonotype has more than one count but fewer than ten. V is TRBV5-6 and J is TRBJ2-7; D assignment may be TRBD1 or TRBD2 (6 bases each). Trimming cost V 1 base and J 4 bases, with 15 bases left between them. CDR1 and CDR2 from the germline V gene are SGHDT and YYEEEE. The CDR3 is made up of 15 amino acids. The CDR3 reads CASSLRGEPLYEQYF. CDR3 sequence (DNA): TGTGCCAGCAGCTTGAGGGGGGAGCCGTTATACGAGCAGTACTTC.

This clonotype was found a few times. This sequence joins TRBV5-1 and TRBJ2-7; D gene ambiguous. The germline gives CDR1 SGHRS, CDR2 YFSETQ. V was trimmed by 0 bases and J by 3 bases, leaving 7 bases between them. This CDR3 has 13 residues. In DNA form, the CDR3 reads TGCGCCAGCAGCTTGGACGGTGGCTACGAGCAGTACTTC. Amino acids: CASSLDGGYEQYF.

Ten or more counts support this clonotype. This chain uses TRBV29-1 with TRBJ2-2, with D unresolved. Germline CDR1 reads SQVTM; CDR2 reads ANQGSEA. Trimming took 4 bases from V and 3 from J, leaving 3 bases between them. The CDR3 length is 11 residues. Here the CDR3 reads CSVGDTGELFF. The CDR3 nucleotides are TGCAGCGTTGGAGACACCGGGGAGCTGTTTTTT.

This chain connects TRBV6-2 or TRBV6-3 to TRBJ2-3, with a weak D call TRBD2 (5 bases). The CDR3 sequence is 13 residues long. From germline, CDR1 is MNHEY and CDR2 SVGEGT. V lost 4 bases and J 2 bases, leaving 7 bases between the germline ends. The CDR3 spells CASSSGYTDTQYF. CDR3 sequence (DNA): TGTGCCAGCAGTTCGGGGTACACAGATACGCAGTATTTT.

The chain has TRBV6-5 and TRBJ1-6; D is undetermined. The V end lost 1 base, the J end lost 10 bases, and 5 bases lay between the germline ends. CDR3 length equals 12 residues. Germline lookup yields CDR1 MNHEY and CDR2 SVGAGI. CDR3 loop: CASSYLWSPLHF. For the CDR3, the DNA is TGTGCCAGCAGTTACTTGTGGTCACCCCTCCACTTT.

This clonotype was observed at least ten times. The V call is TRBV2, the J call TRBJ2-7; D is perhaps TRBD2 (6 bases). Germline-derived CDR1 and CDR2 are SNHLY and FYNNEI. The V and J ends lost 6 bases and 3 bases respectively, with 15 bases between them. The CDR3 totals 14 residues. The CDR3 sequence: CASSRAGRDYEQYF. Here the CDR3 DNA reads TGTGCCAGCAGCCGCGCGGGGCGGGACTACGAGCAGTACTTC.

This chain links TRBV27 with TRBJ2-2; tentatively, D is TRBD1 (6 bases). V was clipped by 7 bases and J by 3 bases, with 18 bases between them. This CDR3 spans 16 amino acids. From germline, CDR1 is MNHEY and CDR2 SMNVEV (reference sequence). CDR3 sequence (DNA): TGTGCCAGCACCCGTTTAACAGGGACCCACACCGGGGAGCTGTTTTTT. Translation: CASTRLTGTHTGELFF.

This clonotype came up a few times. The chain carries TRBV20-1 and TRBJ1-2, with D perhaps matching TRBD1 (6 bases). Germline V gene sequence: CDR1 DFQATT, CDR2 SNEGSKA (reference sequence). This CDR3 is built from 12 residues. Trimming stripped 7 bases from V and 2 bases from J, with 11 bases between. The CDR3 region has the DNA TGCAGTGTCCCCAGGGGCAACTATGGCTACACCTTC. This codes for CSVPRGNYGYTF.

The gene calls are TRBV12-3 or TRBV12-4 and TRBJ2-2; D remains ambiguous. The CDR3 runs 13 residues. V lost 5 bases and J lost 4, with 8 bases in between. The CDR3 protein is CASSPPLTGELFF. Written as DNA, the CDR3 is TGTGCCAGCAGTCCTCCCCTCACCGGGGAGCTGTTTTTT.